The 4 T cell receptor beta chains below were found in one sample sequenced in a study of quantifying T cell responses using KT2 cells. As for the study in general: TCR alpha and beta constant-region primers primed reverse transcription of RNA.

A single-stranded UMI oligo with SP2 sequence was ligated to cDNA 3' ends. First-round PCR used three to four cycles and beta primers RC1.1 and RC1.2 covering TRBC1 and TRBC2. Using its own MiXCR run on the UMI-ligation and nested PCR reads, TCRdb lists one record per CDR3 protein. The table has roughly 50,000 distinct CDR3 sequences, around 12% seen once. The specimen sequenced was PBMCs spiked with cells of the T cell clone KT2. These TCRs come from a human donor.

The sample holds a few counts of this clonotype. DNA of the CDR3: TGTGCCAGCAGCTCAGAACAGGGACCAAATTCACCCCTCCACTTT. As protein: CASSSEQGPNSPLHF. The chain joins TRBV7-6 to TRBJ1-6; D is perhaps TRBD1 (6 bases). The length of the CDR3 is 15 residues. V lost 4 bases, J lost 7 bases, and 14 bases lay in between. Germline V lookup: CDR1 SGHVS, CDR2 FNYEAQ.

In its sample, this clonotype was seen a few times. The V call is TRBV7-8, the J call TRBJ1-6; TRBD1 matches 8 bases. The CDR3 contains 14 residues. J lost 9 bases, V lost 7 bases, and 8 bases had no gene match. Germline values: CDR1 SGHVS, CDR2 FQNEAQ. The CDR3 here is CASTLSGGGSPLHF. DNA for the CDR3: TGTGCCAGCACCCTCTCAGGGGGCGGTTCACCCCTCCACTTT.

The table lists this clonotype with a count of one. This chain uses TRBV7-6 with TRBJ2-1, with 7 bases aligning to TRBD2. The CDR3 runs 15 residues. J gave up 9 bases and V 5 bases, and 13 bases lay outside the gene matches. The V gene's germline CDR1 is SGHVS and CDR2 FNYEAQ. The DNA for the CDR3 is TGTGCCAGCAGCCCAAATAGCGGGCGGGCGGGTGAGCAGTTCTTC. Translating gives CASSPNSGRAGEQFF.

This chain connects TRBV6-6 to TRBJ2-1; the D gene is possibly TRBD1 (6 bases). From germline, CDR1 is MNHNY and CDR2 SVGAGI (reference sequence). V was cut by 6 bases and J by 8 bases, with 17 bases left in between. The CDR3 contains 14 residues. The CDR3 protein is CASRRRGGTDEQFF. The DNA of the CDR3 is TGTGCCAGCAGACGTCGAGGGGGTACGGATGAGCAGTTCTTC.